Below, 26 T cell receptor beta chains from the same sample are listed, as sequenced in a study of blood T cells in healthy people across ages. Primed by a sample-barcoded 5' primer and a J-beta primer mix, a second PCR proceeded for roughly 7 to 12 cycles. A single record per CDR3 protein comes from TCRdb applying MiXCR to the 5' RACE reads. In the table there are 550,000 to 700,000 distinct CDR3 sequences, approximately 27% of which are singletons. Specimen: blood. The receptors were gathered from a woman in her 70s in good health.

CDR3 sequence: CASSQDRDSEWNGYTF. CDR3 nucleotide sequence: TGTGCCAGCAGCCAAGACCGGGACAGCGAATGGAATGGCTACACCTTC. This rearrangement joins TRBV14 to TRBJ1-2, with 7 bases aligning to TRBD1. The germline V gene encodes CDR1 SGHDN and CDR2 FVKESK. The CDR3 totals 16 residues. Trimming at V came to 0 bases and at J to 6 bases, leaving 10 bases not matched to a gene.

This chain uses TRBV27 with TRBJ2-5, with D possibly being TRBD2 (6 bases). Germline CDR1 MNHEY, CDR2 SMNVEV (reference sequence). CDR3 size: 15 residues. V was trimmed by 2 bases and J by 2 bases, leaving 12 bases between them. Written as DNA, the CDR3 is TGTGCCAGCAGTTTACGGCGGGAACCACAAGAGACCCAGTACTTC. It codes for CASSLRREPQETQYF.

This clonotype was observed a few times. As the CDR3 is not closed by the conserved phenylalanine or tryptophan, this likely results from a read error. The chain links TRBV7-8 to TRBJ1-2, with no clear D. The CDR3 runs 16 residues. Per the germline V gene, CDR1 is SGHVS and CDR2 is FQNEAQ. V was cut by 5 bases and J by 0 bases, with 16 bases left in between. CDR3 loop: CASSPRRKESNYGYTI. The CDR3, as DNA: TGTGCCAGCAGCCCCCGTCGGAAGGAATCTAACTATGGCTACACCATC.

About this clonotype: The CDR3 does not close with the conserved phenylalanine or tryptophan, likely indicating a read error. This rearrangement joins TRBV14 to TRBJ2-1, with D perhaps matching TRBD1 (6 bases). Germline V gene sequence: CDR1 SGHDN, CDR2 FVKESK. This CDR3 has 13 residues. Here the CDR3 reads CASSPQGVNEQFL. For the CDR3, the DNA is TGCGCCAGCAGCCCACAGGGCGTCAATGAGCAGTTCCTC.

This sequence joins TRBV6-5 and TRBJ2-6; D is uncertain. The CDR3 sequence is 14 residues long. CDR1 MNHEY and CDR2 SVGAGI come from the germline V gene. V was shortened by 10 bases and J by 0 bases, with 10 bases between the two germline ends. CDR3 sequence (DNA): TGTGCCACCCGACTGACCTCTGGGGCCAACGTCCTGACTTTC. Translation gives CATRLTSGANVLTF.

This sequence joins TRBV20-1 and TRBJ1-4, with 9 bases fitting TRBD1. This CDR3 spans 17 amino acids. The J segment lost 11 bases and the V segment lost 0 bases, leaving 16 bases of the junction unmatched. Germline CDR1 DFQATT, CDR2 SNEGSKA (reference sequence). The CDR3 protein is CSARDLRQWTGDEKLFF. The CDR3 DNA is TGCAGTGCTAGAGATCTTCGGCAGTGGACAGGGGACGAGAAACTGTTTTTT.

The chain combines TRBV7-9 with TRBJ1-1, with 7 bases fitting TRBD1. Looked up from germline, CDR1 is SEHNR and CDR2 is FQNEAQ (reference sequence). The J segment lost 4 bases and the V segment lost 1 base, leaving 3 bases of the junction unmatched. The CDR3 is made up of 14 amino acids. CDR3 region: CASSLEQGSTEAFF. CDR3 in DNA: TGTGCCAGCAGCTTAGAACAGGGGAGCACTGAAGCTTTCTTT.

Ten or more counts support this clonotype. The chain has TRBV5-1 and TRBJ2-7; D not certain. Trimming pared 1 base from V and 0 bases from J, leaving 8 bases between. The CDR3 has 14 residues. Germline CDR1 reads SGHRS; CDR2 reads YFSETQ. CDR3 sequence: CASSLTYSSYEQYF. The CDR3 region has the DNA TGCGCCAGCAGCTTGACATATAGCTCCTACGAGCAGTACTTC.

The J gene is TRBJ2-5, the V gene TRBV4-1; D is unresolved. The ends were cut back, 2 bases at V and 3 bases at J, with 10 bases in the middle. Germline CDR1 is MGHRA and CDR2 is YSYEKL. The CDR3 extends over 14 amino acids. DNA for the CDR3: TGCGCCAGCAGCCAACCAACAGCTGAAGAGACCCAGTACTTC. Protein sequence: CASSQPTAEETQYF.

This clonotype was recorded a few times. This chain joins TRBV11-2 and TRBJ1-4; D gene uncertain. There are 13 residues in the CDR3. The V end was cut by 4 bases, the J end by 8 bases, with 11 bases between. Germline lookup yields CDR1 SGHAT and CDR2 FQNNGV. The CDR3 sequence is CASSYGVSEKLFF. The CDR3 DNA reads TGTGCCAGCAGCTACGGGGTGTCGGAAAAACTGTTTTTT.

This chain uses TRBV7-2 with TRBJ2-2; no reliable D call. CDR1 and CDR2 from the germline V gene are SGHTA and FQGNSA. Trimming cost V 3 bases and J 8 bases, with 13 bases left between them. CDR3 length: 14 residues. CDR3 nucleotides: TGTGCCAGCAGCTTTGTTCCCACATCTGGGGAGCTGTTTTTT. Protein product: CASSFVPTSGELFF.

This chain joins TRBV10-3 and TRBJ2-3; D might be TRBD1 (6 bases). Per germline, CDR1 ENHRY and CDR2 SYGVKD. Deletions cut 6 bases from V and 7 bases from J, with 20 bases between. The CDR3 covers 15 residues. The CDR3 is CAISDSGTTLNTQYF. The CDR3 DNA is TGTGCCATCAGCGACTCCGGGACAACGCTTAATACGCAGTATTTT.

The chain employs TRBV29-1 and TRBJ2-1; 9 positions agree with TRBD2. With 5 bases clipped from V and 3 bases from J, the junction kept 2 bases outside the gene matches. Looked up from germline, CDR1 is SQVTM and CDR2 is ANQGSEA. The CDR3 has 13 residues. The CDR3 sequence: CSVRSGGYNEQFF. CDR3 coding DNA: TGCAGCGTTCGTAGCGGGGGCTACAATGAGCAGTTCTTC.

A few counts support this clonotype. The chain is built from TRBV2 and TRBJ1-1, with unresolved D. Germline lookup yields CDR1 SNHLY and CDR2 FYNNEI. Trimming removed 6 bases at V and 5 bases at J, with 16 bases between. CDR3 length: 14 residues. This CDR3 reads CASSLIQRNTEAFF. The CDR3 DNA sequence: TGTGCCAGCAGCTTAATACAACGGAATACTGAAGCTTTCTTT. Using reference TRBV2 and TRBJ1-1 for the parts outside the CDR3, the full variable domain is EPEVTQTPSHQVTQMGQEVILRCVPISNHLYFYWYRQILGQKVEFLVSFYNNEISEKSEIFDDQFSVERPDGSNFTLKIRSTKLEDSAMYFCASSLIQRNTEAFFGQGTRLTVV.

This clonotype showed up just a few times. The chain links TRBV7-2 to TRBJ2-7, with 7 nucleotides matching TRBD1. CDR1 SGHTA and CDR2 FQGNSA come from the germline V gene. V lost 0 bases, J lost 0 bases, and 5 bases stayed unmatched. The CDR3 is made up of 16 amino acids. CDR3 DNA: TGTGCCAGCAGCTTAGCCACGACAGGGCTCTCCTACGAGCAGTACTTC. Protein: CASSLATTGLSYEQYF.

The rearrangement links TRBV20-1 to TRBJ2-5, with D hard to call. The CDR3 totals 13 residues. Trimming cost V 5 bases and J 2 bases, with 12 bases left between them. Germline CDR1 is DFQATT and CDR2 is SNEGSKA (reference sequence). The CDR3 protein is CSAPQAPQETQYF. The DNA of the CDR3 is TGCAGTGCTCCTCAAGCGCCGCAAGAGACCCAGTACTTC.

This chain links TRBV7-8 with TRBJ2-5, with D uncertain. CDR3 size: 17 residues. The ends were cut back, 0 bases at V and 0 bases at J, with 14 bases in the middle. Germline V lookup: CDR1 SGHVS, CDR2 FQNEAQ. The CDR3 DNA reads as TGTGCCAGCAGCTTAGCGCGTGCAGCTAAGTACCAAGAGACCCAGTACTTC. Its protein is CASSLARAAKYQETQYF.

This clonotype has more than one count but fewer than ten. The chain employs TRBV19 and TRBJ2-1; the D gene is possibly TRBD1 (5 bases). Germline CDR1 is LNHDA and CDR2 is SQIVND (reference sequence). CDR3 length equals 11 residues. Between the trimmed V and J ends, which lost 4 bases and 10 bases, there was a span of 8 bases. The CDR3 here is CASSNQGEQFF. CDR3 nucleotide sequence: TGTGCCAGTAGTAACCAGGGAGAGCAGTTCTTC.

This clonotype was seen more than once but under ten times. No conserved phenylalanine or tryptophan is present at the end of the CDR3, so a read error is the likely explanation. The chain joins TRBV29-1 to TRBJ2-1; 10 bases match TRBD1. CDR1 is SQVTM, CDR2 ANQGSEA, per germline. V gave up 5 bases and J gave up 2 bases; unmatched junction bases: 3. The CDR3 extends over 14 amino acids. The CDR3 spells CSVRQGAPYNEQFL. CDR3 nucleotides: TGCAGCGTTAGACAGGGGGCACCCTACAATGAGCAGTTCCTC.

The V and J genes are TRBV6-2 or TRBV6-3 and TRBJ2-1, with 12 bases that match TRBD2. The CDR3 consists of 14 residues. Germline CDR1 reads MNHEY; CDR2 reads SVGEGT. V lost 6 bases to trimming and J lost 8 bases; unmatched junction nucleotides: 5. The CDR3 DNA follows: TGTGCCAGCAGGGCTAGCGGGGGGGCAGATGAGCAGTTCTTC. It is translated as CASRASGGADEQFF.

Only a few counts were recorded for this clonotype. V and J are TRBV24-1 and TRBJ2-5; D tentatively reads TRBD1 or TRBD2 (5 bases each). Trimming removed 8 bases at V and 0 bases at J, with 6 bases between. This CDR3 comprises 12 residues. Looked up from germline, CDR1 is KGHDR and CDR2 is SFDVKD. The CDR3 region has the DNA TGTGCCACCATGGGACACCAAGAGACCCAGTACTTC. Translation: CATMGHQETQYF.

This clonotype was detected a few times. The final CDR3 position lacks the conserved phenylalanine or tryptophan, pointing to a likely read error. This chain's CDR3 is CASSVQDRGQYNEQFL. CDR3 DNA sequence: TGTGCCAGCAGTGTACAGGACAGGGGGCAATACAATGAGCAGTTCCTC. The chain couples TRBV6-1 to TRBJ2-1; 11 bases line up with TRBD1. This CDR3 region has 16 residues. V lost 4 bases, J lost 4 bases, and 6 bases stayed unmatched. Germline V gene lookup returns CDR1 MNHNS and CDR2 SASEGT.

The chain links TRBV5-1 to TRBJ1-6; TRBD1 agrees at 10 bases. The CDR3 length is 15 residues. The germline V gene has CDR1 SGHRS and CDR2 YFSETQ. J was trimmed by 9 bases and V by 0 bases; bases with no gene match: 3. CDR3 nucleotide sequence: TGCGCCAGCAGCTTGGGACAGGGGGCAGGTTCACCCCTCCACTTT. It yields the protein CASSLGQGAGSPLHF.

This clonotype was recorded at least ten times. This chain joins TRBV5-1 and TRBJ1-4; D remains unclear. V shed 0 bases and J shed 8 bases, with 11 bases lying between them. The CDR3 is 14 residues long. Germline lookup yields CDR1 SGHRS and CDR2 YFSETQ. The CDR3, as DNA: TGCGCCAGCAGCTTGGGCGGAGGGCGCGAAAAACTGTTTTTT. Its protein product is CASSLGGGREKLFF.

This chain links TRBV5-5 with TRBJ2-1, with 8 bases aligning to TRBD2. The J call may be in error: the DNA end matches TRBJ2-7 better. The CDR3 loop spans 16 amino acids. CDR1 and CDR2 from the germline V gene are SGHKS and YYEKEE (reference sequence). For the CDR3, the DNA is TGTGCCAGCAGCTTGGATGGCGGGGGGAGATCCTACGAGCAGTACTTC. This sequence encodes CASSLDGGGRSYEQYF.

V is TRBV7-3 and J is TRBJ2-1; 7 bases match TRBD2. Trimming removed 0 bases from V and 5 bases from J; junction bases left unmatched: 4. The CDR3 length is 15 residues. Per germline, CDR1 SGHTA and CDR2 FQGTGA. CDR3 region: CASSLTSGENNEQFF. The CDR3 DNA reads TGTGCCAGCAGCTTAACCAGCGGGGAGAACAATGAGCAGTTCTTC.